One and the same sample provided the 31 T cell receptor beta chains below, sequenced in a study of shared clonotypes between healthy human individuals. Method: immunoSEQ multiplex PCR; TCRdb's copy keeps in-frame clones and lacks some. Of 1.5 million to 1.9 million clones listed, 98% were seen once; the top ten hold roughly 0.42%. Sequenced material: naive CD4+ T cells sorted from blood. Stated subset: CD45RA+ positively selected. Receptor source: a man aged 30 to 39 in good health.

The V call is TRBV7-2, the J call TRBJ2-5, with 9 bases lining up with TRBD1. This CDR3 is built from 16 residues. Losses at the gene ends were 3 bases for V and 3 bases for J; bases not matched to a gene: 8. Per the germline V gene, CDR1 is SGHTA and CDR2 is FQGNSA. This CDR3 is CASSLWTGVKKETQYF. In DNA, the CDR3 is TGTGCCAGCAGCTTGTGGACAGGGGTTAAAAAAGAGACCCAGTACTTC. Supplemented by reference TRBV7-2 and TRBJ2-5, the full variable domain reads GAGVSQSPSNKVTEKGKDVELRCDPISGHTALYWYRQSLGQGLEFLIYFQGNSAPDKSGLPSDRFSAERTGGSVSTLTIQRTQQEDSAVYLCASSLWTGVKKETQYFGPGTRLLVL.

This clone showed up just once. The chain combines TRBV25-1 with TRBJ1-1, with D uncertain. The CDR3 totals 14 residues. In germline, CDR1 is MGHDK, CDR2 SYGVNS. V shed 4 bases and J shed 7 bases, with 16 bases lying between them. The CDR3 reads CASSAPGSGIEAFF. The CDR3 coding sequence is TGTGCCAGCAGTGCACCCGGGTCGGGTATTGAAGCTTTCTTT.

CDR3 region: CASSLDDRPWANSPLHF. CDR3 nucleotide sequence: TGTGCCAGCAGCTTAGATGACAGGCCGTGGGCCAATTCACCCCTCCACTTT. The chain has TRBV5-5 and TRBJ1-6; possible D gene TRBD1, 6 bases. The V and J ends lost 2 bases and 7 bases respectively, with 19 bases between them. The CDR3 totals 17 residues. The germline CDR1 and CDR2 sequences are SGHKS and YYEKEE (reference sequence).

For this clone: This CDR3 is also generated by other DNA sequences in the sample. The chain combines TRBV28 with TRBJ1-1; no clear D. Trimming removed 6 bases from V and 4 bases from J, with 6 bases in between. Germline loops: CDR1 MDHEN, CDR2 SYDVKM. The length of the CDR3 is 11 residues. CDR3 in DNA: TGTGCCAGCAGGAGCGCCACTGAAGCTTTCTTT. The encoded protein is CASRSATEAFF.

The chain links TRBV4-1 to TRBJ1-3; 8 bases are shared with TRBD1. Germline V gives CDR1 MGHRA, CDR2 YSYEKL. The CDR3 covers 15 residues. V was pared by 5 bases and J by 4 bases, with 7 bases of the junction left unmatched. CDR3 sequence: CASSYGQGVGNTIYF. In DNA form, the CDR3 reads TGCGCCAGCAGCTACGGACAGGGAGTGGGAAACACCATATATTTT.

V and J are TRBV4-1 and TRBJ2-7; 10 nucleotides agree with TRBD1. J lost 3 bases, V lost 5 bases, and 10 bases had no gene match. Germline-derived CDR1 and CDR2 are MGHRA and YSYEKL. There are 16 residues in the CDR3. The chain's CDR3 is CASSLTGGAAVYEQYF. The CDR3 nucleotides read TGCGCCAGCAGCTTGACAGGGGGCGCCGCGGTCTACGAGCAGTACTTC.

Remarks on this clone: Distinct nucleotide sequences in the sample also encode this CDR3. J is TRBJ2-2 and V is TRBV27, with D possibly TRBD2 on 5 matching bases. The CDR3 has 13 residues. CDR1 and CDR2 from the germline V gene are MNHEY and SMNVEV (reference sequence). With 3 bases removed from V and 5 bases from J, the gap between germline ends came to 7 bases. Here the CDR3 reads CASSFRGTGELFF. The CDR3 nucleotides are TGTGCCAGCAGTTTCCGGGGTACCGGGGAGCTGTTTTTT.

The chain joins TRBV11-2 to TRBJ2-5; D perhaps matches TRBD1 (5 bases). The length of the CDR3 is 16 residues. Germline lookup yields CDR1 SGHAT and CDR2 FQNNGV. V lost 0 bases and J 5 bases, leaving 16 bases between the germline ends. The CDR3 loop is CASSLDLRGGQETQYF. As DNA, the CDR3 is TGTGCCAGCAGCTTAGATCTTAGGGGTGGGCAGGAGACCCAGTACTTC.

The rearrangement links TRBV19 to TRBJ1-5; D not resolved. The germline CDR1 and CDR2 sequences are LNHDA and SQIVND (reference sequence). V lost 9 bases and J 6 bases, leaving 3 bases between the germline ends. CDR3 length: 9 residues. The CDR3 reads CARAQPQHF. The CDR3 DNA reads TGTGCCAGGGCTCAGCCCCAGCATTTT.

This chain uses TRBV13 with TRBJ2-7; no definite D call. The CDR3 contains 16 residues. The V end was cut by 5 bases, the J end by 7 bases, with 24 bases between. Germline V gives CDR1 PRHDT, CDR2 FYEKMQ (reference sequence). The CDR3 bases are TGTGCCAGCAGCACTGAGGACCGAGGTCGAACGCTGGAGCAGTACTTC. Protein: CASSTEDRGRTLEQYF.

The rearrangement links TRBV11-2 to TRBJ2-3; 7 nucleotides match TRBD2. V lost 4 bases, J lost 1 base, and 5 bases stayed unmatched. The germline gives CDR1 SGHAT, CDR2 FQNNGV. This CDR3 contains 15 residues. The CDR3 DNA follows: TGTGCCAGCAGCTCAGTGGGGGGGGGCACAGATACGCAGTATTTT. It is translated as CASSSVGGGTDTQYF.

V is TRBV19 and J is TRBJ1-2, with TRBD1 matching 7 bases. V dropped 7 bases and J dropped 3; count of bases not matched to a gene: 11. Per germline, CDR1 LNHDA and CDR2 SQIVND (reference sequence). CDR3 length: 15 amino acids. The CDR3, as DNA: TGTGCCAGTACCAGGGGGACCGCAGGGGACTATGGCTACACCTTC. This translates into CASTRGTAGDYGYTF.

Note on this clone: This CDR3 is also generated by other DNA sequences in the sample. This chain links TRBV11-2 with TRBJ2-2, with D maybe TRBD1 (6 bases). Trimming took off 4 bases at V and 1 base at J, with 10 bases between the two ends. There are 15 residues in the CDR3. Looked up from germline, CDR1 is SGHAT and CDR2 is FQNNGV. CDR3 in amino acids: CASSSGQLNTGELFF. CDR3 DNA: TGTGCCAGCAGCTCAGGACAGCTGAACACCGGGGAGCTGTTTTTT.

The chain links TRBV2 to TRBJ2-2, with D perhaps TRBD1 (5 bases). Germline-derived CDR1 and CDR2 are SNHLY and FYNNEI. This CDR3 comprises 14 residues. Trimming left V 7 bases short and J 1 base short, with 10 bases between. Here the CDR3 reads CASIGQKNTGELFF. CDR3 coding DNA: TGTGCCAGCATCGGACAAAAGAACACCGGGGAGCTGTTTTTT.

This clone was found once. The J gene is TRBJ1-4, the V gene TRBV5-1; D remains ambiguous. Trimming took 0 bases from V and 0 from J, leaving 9 bases between them. Germline CDR1 reads SGHRS; CDR2 reads YFSETQ. The CDR3 consists of 16 residues. The CDR3 protein is CASSLGVAPTNEKLFF. CDR3 DNA sequence: TGCGCCAGCAGCTTGGGCGTGGCTCCAACTAATGAAAAACTGTTTTTT.

The V and J genes are TRBV5-1 and TRBJ2-5, with TRBD2 matching over 8 bases. The V gene's germline CDR1 is SGHRS and CDR2 YFSETQ. Unmatched junction bases numbered 1, after V lost 3 bases and J lost 3 bases. This CDR3 has 13 amino acids. CDR3 protein: CASSSAGEETQYF. The CDR3 DNA sequence: TGCGCCAGCAGCTCAGCGGGAGAAGAGACCCAGTACTTC.

The rearrangement links TRBV7-2 to TRBJ1-1; 7 bases align to TRBD1. Looked up from germline, CDR1 is SGHTA and CDR2 is FQGNSA. The CDR3 is made up of 16 amino acids. V was clipped by 1 base and J by 1 base; unmatched bases: 6. CDR3 in amino acids: CASSLVTGRGNTEAFF. CDR3 nucleotides: TGTGCCAGCAGCTTAGTGACAGGGCGGGGGAACACTGAAGCTTTCTTT. Full variable domain (remainder filled in from reference TRBV7-2 and TRBJ1-1): GAGVSQSPSNKVTEKGKDVELRCDPISGHTALYWYRQSLGQGLEFLIYFQGNSAPDKSGLPSDRFSAERTGGSVSTLTIQRTQQEDSAVYLCASSLVTGRGNTEAFFGQGTRLTVV.

The chain couples TRBV7-9 to TRBJ2-1; TRBD1 matches 7 bases. V dropped 4 bases and J dropped 2; count of bases not matched to a gene: 8. The germline CDR1 and CDR2 sequences are SEHNR and FQNEAQ (reference sequence). The CDR3 consists of 16 residues. DNA for the CDR3: TGTGCCAGCAGCTCGCGACAGGGAGTTACCTACAATGAGCAGTTCTTC. Translated: CASSSRQGVTYNEQFF.

The chain carries TRBV7-9 and TRBJ1-4, with 10 bases that match TRBD1. Germline lookup yields CDR1 SEHNR and CDR2 FQNEAQ (reference sequence). The CDR3 runs to 17 residues. V shed 2 bases and J 0 bases; nucleotides not matched to a gene: 3. The CDR3 DNA reads as TGTGCCAGCAGCTTATGGGACAGGGGACCAACTAATGAAAAACTGTTTTTT. Translating it yields CASSLWDRGPTNEKLFF.

The V call is TRBV6-1, the J call TRBJ1-3, with TRBD1 matching over 7 bases. V gave up 4 bases and J gave up 1 base; unmatched junction bases: 10. CDR3 length: 17 amino acids. The germline CDR1 and CDR2 sequences are MNHNS and SASEGT. CDR3 residues: CASSVSTTGRSGNTIYF. CDR3 nucleotides: TGTGCCAGCAGTGTCTCGACGACAGGGAGGTCTGGAAACACCATATATTTT.

Points on this clone: Other DNA sequences of this sample code for an identical CDR3. V is TRBV9 and J is TRBJ2-7, with 7 bases lining up with TRBD2. After removal of 0 bases from V and 4 bases from J, the junction contained 4 bases not matched to a gene. Germline loops: CDR1 SGDLS, CDR2 YYNGEE. There are 14 residues in the CDR3. CDR3 nucleotides: TGTGCCAGCAGCGTAGCGGGAGGTGGTTACGAGCAGTACTTC. This encodes CASSVAGGGYEQYF.

This clone was counted a single time. This chain uses TRBV15 with TRBJ2-7, with 12 positions matching TRBD1. From germline, CDR1 is LNHNV and CDR2 YYDKDF (reference sequence). V trimming: 2 bases; J trimming: 7 bases; junction bases outside the gene matches: 12. This CDR3 has 17 residues. CDR3 sequence reads: CATSRPSPGQGAGEQYF. The CDR3 bases are TGTGCCACCAGCAGACCTTCCCCGGGACAGGGGGCAGGGGAGCAGTACTTC.

The chain links TRBV7-5 to TRBJ1-1; TRBD1, the D gene given by the table, was not confirmed from the DNA. TRBV7-5 is designated a pseudogene. CDR3 size: 14 residues. CDR3 loop: CVRSLGQINTEAFF. The DNA of the CDR3 is TGTGTCAGAAGCTTAGGGCAAATTAACACTGAAGCTTTCTTT.

The V gene is TRBV14, the J gene TRBJ2-7; maybe TRBD1 (5 bases). This CDR3 is 14 amino acids long. Germline V gene lookup returns CDR1 SGHDN and CDR2 FVKESK. The V end was cut by 5 bases, the J end by 3 bases, with 14 bases between. The CDR3 is CASSSQGYRYEQYF. The CDR3 coding sequence is TGTGCCAGCAGCTCTCAGGGATATCGCTACGAGCAGTACTTC.

The chain has TRBV2 and TRBJ2-5, with TRBD1 matching over 9 bases. This CDR3 contains 13 residues. V shed 7 bases, J shed 5 bases, and the junction held 5 bases outside the gene matches. Germline loops: CDR1 SNHLY, CDR2 FYNNEI. In nucleotides, the CDR3 is TGTGCCAGCAAGGACAGGGGTGGGGAGACCCAGTACTTC. This encodes CASKDRGGETQYF.

The V and J genes are TRBV7-8 and TRBJ2-7, with a tentative D call TRBD2 (5 bases). The germline V gene has CDR1 SGHVS and CDR2 FQNEAQ. This CDR3 comprises 15 residues. The V gene lost 2 bases and the J gene lost 2 bases, with 13 bases spanning the gap. The CDR3 region is CASSLPRRRTYEQYF. CDR3 DNA sequence: TGTGCCAGCAGCTTACCACGGAGGCGTACCTACGAGCAGTACTTC.

The chain is built from TRBV7-8 and TRBJ2-7, with TRBD2 matching over 11 bases. Per the germline V gene, CDR1 is SGHVS and CDR2 is FQNEAQ. With 5 bases clipped from V and 6 bases from J, the junction kept 15 bases outside the gene matches. This CDR3 comprises 17 residues. CDR3 DNA: TGTGCCAGCAGCCCTAACGAGTCTAGCGGGAGGTTCGGCGAGCAGTACTTC. It specifies CASSPNESSGRFGEQYF.

This chain joins TRBV5-5 and TRBJ2-7; TRBD2 matches at 10 bases. V shed 0 bases, J shed 0 bases, and the junction held 6 bases outside the gene matches. The CDR3 is 17 amino acids. Germline V lookup: CDR1 SGHKS, CDR2 YYEKEE (reference sequence). The CDR3 DNA sequence: TGTGCCAGCAGCTTGGGTCTAGCGGGAGCTACCTCCTACGAGCAGTACTTC. Residues: CASSLGLAGATSYEQYF.

This chain uses TRBV18 with TRBJ2-7, with 7 bases identical to TRBD1. With 3 bases clipped from V and 0 bases from J, the junction kept 8 bases outside the gene matches. CDR1 is KGHSH, CDR2 LQKENI, per germline. The CDR3 runs to 16 residues. In nucleotides, the CDR3 is TGTGCCAGCTCACCCGCAGGGGGTCGAGACTCCTACGAGCAGTACTTC. This codes for CASSPAGGRDSYEQYF. Full variable domain (missing parts from reference TRBV18 and TRBJ2-7): NAGVMQNPRHLVRRRGQEARLRCSPMKGHSHVYWYRQLPEEGLKFMVYLQKENIIDESGMPKERFSAEFPKEGPSILRIQQVVRGDSAAYFCASSPAGGRDSYEQYFGPGTRLTVT.

The rearrangement uses TRBV19 and TRBJ2-7; D may be TRBD1 (5 bases). CDR1 and CDR2 (germline): LNHDA, SQIVND (reference sequence). Trimming took off 4 bases at V and 2 bases at J, with 15 bases between the two ends. CDR3 length: 15 amino acids. As DNA, the CDR3 is TGTGCCAGTAGTACTCGGGCAGGGCCAGCCTACGAGCAGTACTTC. It yields the protein CASSTRAGPAYEQYF.

The chain recombines TRBV29-1 with TRBJ2-1; TRBD2 might be the D (6 bases). CDR1 and CDR2 from the germline V gene are SQVTM and ANQGSEA. Trimming took off 4 bases at V and 6 bases at J, with 13 bases between the two ends. CDR3 length: 13 residues. The CDR3 reads CSVVYGSVNEQFF. The CDR3 coding sequence is TGCAGCGTTGTATACGGGAGTGTCAATGAGCAGTTCTTC.